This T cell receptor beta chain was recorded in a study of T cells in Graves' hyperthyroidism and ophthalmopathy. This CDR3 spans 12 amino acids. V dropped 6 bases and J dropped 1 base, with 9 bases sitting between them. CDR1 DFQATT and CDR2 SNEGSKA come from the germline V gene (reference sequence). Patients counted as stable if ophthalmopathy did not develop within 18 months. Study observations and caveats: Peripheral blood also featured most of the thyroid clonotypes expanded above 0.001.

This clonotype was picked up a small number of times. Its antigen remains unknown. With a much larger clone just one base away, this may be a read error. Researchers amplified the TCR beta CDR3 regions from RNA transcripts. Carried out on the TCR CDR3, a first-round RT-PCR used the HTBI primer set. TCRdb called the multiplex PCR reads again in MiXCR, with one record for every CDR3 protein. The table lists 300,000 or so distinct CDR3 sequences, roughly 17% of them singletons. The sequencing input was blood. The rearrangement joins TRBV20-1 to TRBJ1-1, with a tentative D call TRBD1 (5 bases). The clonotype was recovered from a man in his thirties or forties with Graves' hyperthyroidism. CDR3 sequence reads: CSARTGNTEAFF. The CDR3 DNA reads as TGCAGTGCCCGAACAGGGAACACTGAAGCTTTCTTT.